Reported below is one TCR beta chain. Its antigen is undetermined. This sample is part of a study of CD4 T cells in relation to SARS-CoV-2 and coronaviruses. Study-level results: In 55% to 75% of donors, memory CD4+ clonotypes crossrecognized SARS-CoV-2 and at least one common cold coronavirus spike.

Clones were sequenced by immunoSEQ multiplex PCR, and TCRdb holds only the in-frame ones, with some missing. The sample holds 60,000 or so clones, less than 95% seen once. The unexposed donors gave CD4+ T cells in about 2011-2018, prior to COVID-19. CDR1 and CDR2 from the germline V gene are LNHDA and SQIVND (reference sequence). The CDR3 spans 13 residues. Trimming stripped 5 bases from V and 5 bases from J, with 10 bases between. The sequenced sample consisted of naive CD4+ T cells from PBMCs. As to subset: naive CD4+ T cells isolated by negative enrichment. The gene calls are TRBV19 and TRBJ1-5; D call uncertain. This TCR came from a human donor in good health. DNA of the CDR3: TGTGCCAGTAGTCGCGTTCTTGATCAGCCCCAGCATTTT. It is translated as CASSRVLDQPQHF.